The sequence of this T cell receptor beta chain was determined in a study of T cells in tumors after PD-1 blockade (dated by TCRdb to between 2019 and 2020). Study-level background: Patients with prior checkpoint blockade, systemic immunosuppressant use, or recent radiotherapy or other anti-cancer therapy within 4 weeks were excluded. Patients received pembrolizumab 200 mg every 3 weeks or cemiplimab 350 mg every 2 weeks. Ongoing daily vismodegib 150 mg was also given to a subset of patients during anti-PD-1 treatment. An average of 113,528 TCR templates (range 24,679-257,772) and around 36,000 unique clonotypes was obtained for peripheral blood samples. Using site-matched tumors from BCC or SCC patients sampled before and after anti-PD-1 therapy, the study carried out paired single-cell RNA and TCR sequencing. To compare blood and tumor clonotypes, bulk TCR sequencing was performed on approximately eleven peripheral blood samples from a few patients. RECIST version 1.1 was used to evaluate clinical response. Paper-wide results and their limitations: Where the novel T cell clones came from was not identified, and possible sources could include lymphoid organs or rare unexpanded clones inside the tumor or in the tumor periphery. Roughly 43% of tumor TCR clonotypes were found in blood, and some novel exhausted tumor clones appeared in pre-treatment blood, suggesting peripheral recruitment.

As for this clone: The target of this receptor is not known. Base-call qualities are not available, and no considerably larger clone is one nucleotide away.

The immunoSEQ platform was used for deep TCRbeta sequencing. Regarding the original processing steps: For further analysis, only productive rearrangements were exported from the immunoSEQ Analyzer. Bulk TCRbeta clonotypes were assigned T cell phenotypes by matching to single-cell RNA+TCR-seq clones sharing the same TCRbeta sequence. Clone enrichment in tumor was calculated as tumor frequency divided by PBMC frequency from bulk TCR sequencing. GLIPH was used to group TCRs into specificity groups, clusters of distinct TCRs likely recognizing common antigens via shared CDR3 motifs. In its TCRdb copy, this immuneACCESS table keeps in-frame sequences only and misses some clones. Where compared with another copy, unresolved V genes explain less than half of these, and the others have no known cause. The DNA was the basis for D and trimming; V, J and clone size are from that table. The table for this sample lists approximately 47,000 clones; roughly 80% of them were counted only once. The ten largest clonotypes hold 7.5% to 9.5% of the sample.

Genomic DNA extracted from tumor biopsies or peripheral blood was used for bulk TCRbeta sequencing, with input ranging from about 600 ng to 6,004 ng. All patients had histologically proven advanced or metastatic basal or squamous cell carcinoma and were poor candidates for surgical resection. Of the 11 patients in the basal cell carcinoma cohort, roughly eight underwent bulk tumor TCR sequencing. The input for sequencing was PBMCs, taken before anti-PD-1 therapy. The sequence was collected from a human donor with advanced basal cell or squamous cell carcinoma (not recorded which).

The DNA sequence follows: TGCGCCAGCTCGACAGGGTTGAACACAGATACGCAGTATTTT. The encoded protein is CASSTGLNTDTQYF. The chain employs TRBV5-1 and TRBJ2-3; 7 of the junction bases match TRBD1. From cysteine to phenylalanine, the CDR3 is 14 amino acids long. Here the CDR3 DNA is all that survives: 42 bases in frame from base 1. Compared with germline, V lacks 7 bases and J lacks 2 bases; bases without a gene match: 7. CDR1 and CDR2, looked up from the germline V gene, are SGHRS and YFSETQ.